This T cell receptor beta chain was identified during a study of vaccination and CD4 T cells after COVID-19 (dated by TCRdb to between 2021 and 2024). With respect to the entire study: The convalescent cohort comprised six males and four females, including two Hispanic individuals, seven Caucasians, two Asians and one multiracial person. At the TCR clonotype level, an earlier paper using these donors assessed memory CD4+ T cell crossreactivity between SARS-CoV-2 and common cold coronavirus spike proteins. Post-COVID blood samples from convalescent patients were collected a median of about 100 days after diagnosis, with a range of roughly 35 to 180 days. Post-vaccine blood samples were taken a median of about 72 days after the second vaccine dose, with a range of roughly 13 to 250 days. For stimulating the cultures, overlapping spike peptide pools were used, derived from SARS-CoV-2 as well as from the common cold coronaviruses HCoV-NL63, HCoV-OC43 and HCoV-229E. Participants received two doses of either the Pfizer-BioNTech BNT162b2 vaccine (n=8) or the Moderna mRNA-1273 vaccine (n=2). In approximately eleven COVID-19 convalescent patients and 4 infection-naive healthy vaccine recipients, the spike-specific CD4+ TCR repertoire before mRNA vaccination was compared with the repertoire after mRNA vaccination. As controls, cultures received a CEFX viral epitope pool (the positive control), an HIV-1 Nef peptide pool (the negative control), or no peptide at all.

Broad study findings and their caveats: The study included relatively few convalescent patients and did not analyze early timepoints after natural infection. Although the median number of SARS-CoV-2-reactive clonotypes went up from roughly 20 after infection to some 40 after vaccination, the increase was not significant. Of the vaccine-specific clones found in convalescent patients, nearly all (304 of 307) were mono-reactive for SARS-CoV-2 spike instead of being cross-reactive with common cold coronaviruses. Among convalescent patients, a median about 86% of the SARS-CoV-2-reactive clones seen after vaccination appeared only after vaccination, which suggests priming specific to the vaccine.

Library preparation employed PCR. DNA from cultured CD4+ T cells was subjected to TCR sequencing with the Oncomine TCR Beta short-read assay at the Johns Hopkins FTIC core. The QIAamp micro DNA kit was used to extract genomic DNA from the cultured CD4+ T cells. Oncomine TCR Beta libraries from cultured CD4+ T cells were pooled with unique dual indexes and sequenced on an Illumina iSeq 100. In the paper's pipeline: Non-productive sequences were removed, and CDR3s that did not start with C, did not end with F or W, or were shorter than 7 amino acids were discarded. The MANAFEST web application was used to identify antigen-specific clonotypes by comparing peptide-stimulated wells against reference wells and other culture wells. Positive clones required FDR below 0.05, an odds ratio above 5, and productive frequency above 0.1% in at least two of three replicate wells. Cross-reactive clonotypes were defined as significantly expanded in both SARS-CoV-2 spike wells and at least one common cold coronavirus spike condition. CDR3 homology was assessed with Levenshtein distances (stringdist) and unrooted phylogenetic trees (ape) in R version 3.6.1. TCRdb ran its own pipeline on the public reads, namely fastp trimming at Q25 and MiXCR clone calling, and kept in-frame beta chains. Rows with one shared CDR3 protein collapse into an entry with the most common genes and DNA. These V and J calls derive from TCRdb rather than the authors' analysis. In all, the sample holds 6,500 to 9,000 distinct CDR3 sequences, and around 48% of those were seen once. The ten largest account for about 18% of the sample.

V drops 2 bases and J drops 6 bases, leaving 10 bases in between. The CDR3 runs 13 residues from the cysteine to the phenylalanine. Only the CDR3 DNA is retained, 39 bases long and in frame from the first base. CDR1 is given as SEHNR and CDR2 as FQNEAQ, both from the germline V gene (reference sequence). The sample's treatment or condition label, decoded: roughly 10-day PBMC culture with coronavirus spike peptide pools or control peptides (ViraFEST assay). CD4+ T cells from unexposed donors were collected before the COVID-19 pandemic (2011-2018). The study used the ViraFEST assay, which expanded antigen-specific T cells with peptide pools and then identified expanded clonotypes by TCR sequencing. Each well held two million PBMCs cultured with approximately 10 ug/ml peptide pools in IMDM containing around 4.5% human AB serum and 10 IU/ml IL-2. Half of the culture medium was replaced with fresh IL-2-containing medium on days 3 and 7. Once the cells had been in culture for 10 days, the EasySep CD4+ T cell isolation kit was used to isolate CD4+ T cells by negative selection. As cell numbers permitted, CD4+ T cells from unexposed donors were tested for reactivity to SARS-CoV-2 S and N and to four common cold coronavirus spike pools. Ficoll-Paque Plus gradient centrifugation was used to isolate PBMCs from whole blood, and the isolated PBMCs were then either used fresh or cryopreserved at -140C. In general, triplicate wells were set up for every culture condition. The leukapheresis product used for the unexposed donors was purchased from a commercial source.

In regard to this clonotype: Its antigen remains unidentified. Per-base quality was not reported, and no clone a single base away is much larger than it.

This chain joins TRBV7-9 to TRBJ1-1; the D gene remains uncertain. The sequence came from a human donor in good health. The sample consisted of CD4+ T cells from blood, cultured in vitro. The CDR3 sequence is CASSLFTGPEAFF. The nucleotides read TGTGCCAGCAGCTTATTTACTGGTCCTGAAGCTTTCTTT.